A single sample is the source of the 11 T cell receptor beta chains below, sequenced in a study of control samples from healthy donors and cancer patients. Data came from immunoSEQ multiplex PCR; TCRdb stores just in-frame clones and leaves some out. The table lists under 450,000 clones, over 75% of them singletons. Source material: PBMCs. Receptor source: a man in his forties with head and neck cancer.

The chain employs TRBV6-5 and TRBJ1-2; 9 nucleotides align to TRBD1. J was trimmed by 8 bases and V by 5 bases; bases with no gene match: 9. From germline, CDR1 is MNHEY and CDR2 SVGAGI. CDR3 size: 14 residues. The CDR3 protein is CASSRQVDRGGYTF. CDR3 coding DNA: TGTGCCAGCAGTCGCCAGGTGGACAGGGGAGGCTACACCTTC.

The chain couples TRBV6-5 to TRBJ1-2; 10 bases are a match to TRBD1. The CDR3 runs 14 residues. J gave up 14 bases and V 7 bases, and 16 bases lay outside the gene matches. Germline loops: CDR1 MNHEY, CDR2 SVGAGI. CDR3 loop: CASTQGTGAWAGTF. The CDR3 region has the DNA TGTGCCAGCACCCAAGGGACAGGGGCATGGGCGGGAACCTTC.

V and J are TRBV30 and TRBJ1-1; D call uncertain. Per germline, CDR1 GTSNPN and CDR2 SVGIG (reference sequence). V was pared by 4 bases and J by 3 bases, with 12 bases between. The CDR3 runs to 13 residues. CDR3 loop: CAWTASAYTEAFF. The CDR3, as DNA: TGTGCCTGGACTGCCTCAGCGTACACTGAAGCTTTCTTT. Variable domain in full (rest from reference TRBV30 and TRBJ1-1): SQTIHQWPATLVQPVGSPLSLECTVEGTSNPNLYWYRQAAGRGLQLLFYSVGIGQISSEVPQNLSASRPQDRQFILSSKKLLLSDSGFYLCAWTASAYTEAFFGQGTRLTVV.

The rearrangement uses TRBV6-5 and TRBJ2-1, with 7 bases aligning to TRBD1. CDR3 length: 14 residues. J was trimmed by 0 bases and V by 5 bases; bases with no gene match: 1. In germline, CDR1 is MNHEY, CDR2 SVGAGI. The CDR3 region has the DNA TGTGCCAGCAGTCGGACAGGCTCCTACAATGAGCAGTTCTTC. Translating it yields CASSRTGSYNEQFF.

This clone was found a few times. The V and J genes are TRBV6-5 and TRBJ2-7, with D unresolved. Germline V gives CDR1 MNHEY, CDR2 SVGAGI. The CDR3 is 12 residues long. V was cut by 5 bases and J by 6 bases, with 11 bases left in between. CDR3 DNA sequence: TGTGCCAGCAGTCCCTTCCCCGGCGAGCAGTACTTC. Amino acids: CASSPFPGEQYF.

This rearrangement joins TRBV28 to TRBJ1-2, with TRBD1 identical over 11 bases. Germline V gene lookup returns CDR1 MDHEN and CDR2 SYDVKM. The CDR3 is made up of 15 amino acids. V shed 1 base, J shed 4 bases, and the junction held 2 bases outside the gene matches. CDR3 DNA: TGTGCCAGCAGTTTATTCGGGACAGGGGGCTATGGCTACACCTTC. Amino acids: CASSLFGTGGYGYTF.

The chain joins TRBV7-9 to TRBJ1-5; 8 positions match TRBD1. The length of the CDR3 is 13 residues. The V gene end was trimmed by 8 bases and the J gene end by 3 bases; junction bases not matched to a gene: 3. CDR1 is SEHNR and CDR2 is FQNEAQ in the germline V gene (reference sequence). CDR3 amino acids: CASGQGPNQPQHF. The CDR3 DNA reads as TGTGCCAGCGGACAGGGACCCAATCAGCCCCAGCATTTT.

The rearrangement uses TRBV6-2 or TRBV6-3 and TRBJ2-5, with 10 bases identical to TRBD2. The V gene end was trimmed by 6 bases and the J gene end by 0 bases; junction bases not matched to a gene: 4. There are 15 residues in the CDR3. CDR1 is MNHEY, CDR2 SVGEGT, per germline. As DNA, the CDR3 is TGTGCCAGCAGCCAACTAGCGGGGAACCAAGAGACCCAGTACTTC. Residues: CASSQLAGNQETQYF.

Here the CDR3 reads CASSMMGSGANVLTF. DNA of the CDR3: TGTGCCAGTAGTATGATGGGCTCTGGGGCCAACGTCCTGACTTTC. V is TRBV19 and J is TRBJ2-6; D is uncertain. CDR3 length equals 15 residues. The V end was cut by 3 bases, the J end by 0 bases, with 6 bases between. Germline CDR1 is LNHDA and CDR2 is SQIVND (reference sequence).

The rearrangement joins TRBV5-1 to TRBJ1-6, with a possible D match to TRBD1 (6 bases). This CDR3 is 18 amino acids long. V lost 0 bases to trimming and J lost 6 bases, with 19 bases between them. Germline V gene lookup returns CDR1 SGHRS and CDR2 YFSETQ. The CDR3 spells CASSLDTLDRRVNSPLHF. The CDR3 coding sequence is TGCGCCAGCAGCTTGGACACACTGGACAGACGGGTTAATTCACCCCTCCACTTT.

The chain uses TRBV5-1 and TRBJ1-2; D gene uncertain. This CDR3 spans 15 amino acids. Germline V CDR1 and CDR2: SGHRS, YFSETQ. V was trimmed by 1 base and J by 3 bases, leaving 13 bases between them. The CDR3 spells CASSLNTEHYYGYTF. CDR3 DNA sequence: TGCGCCAGCAGCTTGAACACGGAGCATTACTATGGCTACACCTTC. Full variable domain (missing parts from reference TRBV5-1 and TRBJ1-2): KAGVTQTPRYLIKTRGQQVTLSCSPISGHRSVSWYQQTPGQGLQFLFEYFSETQRNKGNFPGRFSGRQFSNSRSEMNVSTLELGDSALYLCASSLNTEHYYGYTFGSGTRLTVV.